These T cell receptor beta chains were read from a single sample in a study of T cell responses to AZD1222 COVID-19 vaccine. Here immunoSEQ multiplex PCR was the method, and the copy in TCRdb shows in-frame clones only, minus some. The table has 95,000 to 100,000 clones, about 87% seen once; the top ten hold 9.5% to 13%. The sample was peripheral blood, taken 28 days after the second AZD1222 dose. All receptors derive from an adult who received the AZD1222 COVID-19 vaccine. Each CDR3 is given with its conserved first and last residue. D genes are given only for firm matches. The size of a clone is reported for some rows only, either as once, few or many, or as a class for expanded clones.

CDR3 protein: CSVSGSYEQYF; CDR3 DNA: TGCAGCGTTTCCGGATCCTACGAGCAGTACTTC; clone size: .; V gene: TRBV29-1; J gene: TRBJ2-7; D gene: .
CDR3 protein: CASSYASYEQYF; CDR3 DNA: TGTGCCAGCAGCTATGCAAGTTACGAGCAGTACTTC; clone size: .; V gene: TRBV12-3/TRBV12-4; J gene: TRBJ2-7; D gene: .
CDR3 protein: CASSPTSFTAHEQYF; CDR3 DNA: TGCGCCAGCAGCCCAACGTCCTTCACTGCCCACGAGCAGTACTTC; clone size: .; V gene: TRBV4-1; J gene: TRBJ2-7; D gene: .
CDR3 protein: CASTPQGPGEQYF; CDR3 DNA: TGTGCCAGCACCCCCCAGGGTCCCGGAGAGCAGTACTTC; clone size: .; V gene: TRBV27; J gene: TRBJ2-7; D gene: .
CDR3 protein: CASSQDGLAGGSEQYF; CDR3 DNA: TGCGCCAGCAGCCAAGACGGACTAGCGGGAGGCTCCGAGCAGTACTTC; clone size: .; V gene: TRBV4-3; J gene: TRBJ2-7; D gene: TRBD2
CDR3 protein: CASSQEDRGGGELFF; CDR3 DNA: TGCGCCAGCAGCCAAGAGGACAGGGGAGGCGGGGAGCTGTTTTTT; clone size: .; V gene: TRBV4-1; J gene: TRBJ2-2; D gene: TRBD1
CDR3 protein: CASSGKQGAAAEAFF; CDR3 DNA: TGTGCCAGCTCAGGAAAACAGGGGGCCGCCGCTGAAGCTTTCTTT; clone size: .; V gene: TRBV18; J gene: TRBJ1-1; D gene: TRBD1
CDR3 protein: CAISDKGLAGGPSYEQYF; CDR3 DNA: TGTGCCATCAGTGATAAAGGACTAGCGGGAGGGCCTTCCTACGAGCAGTACTTC; clone size: few; V gene: TRBV10-3; J gene: TRBJ2-7; D gene: TRBD2
CDR3 protein: CASSAGPGGVYGYTF; CDR3 DNA: TGTGCCAGTAGTGCCGGGCCGGGGGGAGTCTATGGCTACACCTTC; clone size: few; V gene: TRBV19; J gene: TRBJ1-2; D gene: .
CDR3 protein: CAIRPGGHQPQHF; CDR3 DNA: TGTGCCATCCGCCCGGGGGGTCATCAGCCCCAGCATTTT; clone size: few; V gene: TRBV10-3; J gene: TRBJ1-5; D gene: .
CDR3 protein: CASSGDREINEQYF; CDR3 DNA: TGTGCCAGCAGTGGGGACAGGGAAATCAACGAGCAGTACTTC; clone size: .; V gene: TRBV2; J gene: TRBJ2-7; D gene: TRBD1
CDR3 protein: CASSPRAFEGYNEQFF; CDR3 DNA: TGTGCCAGCAGCCCCAGGGCCTTCGAGGGCTACAATGAGCAGTTCTTC; clone size: .; V gene: TRBV7-2; J gene: TRBJ2-1; D gene: .
CDR3 protein: CSALDAAGELFF; CDR3 DNA: TGCAGCGCCCTGGACGCGGCCGGGGAGCTGTTTTTT; clone size: few; V gene: TRBV29-1; J gene: TRBJ2-2; D gene: .
CDR3 protein: CASSGVYSGNTIYF; CDR3 DNA: TGTGCCAGCAGCGGAGTATACTCTGGAAACACCATATATTTT; clone size: .; V gene: TRBV9; J gene: TRBJ1-3; D gene: .
CDR3 protein: CASSLLVGGPLYEQYF; CDR3 DNA: TGTGCCAGCAGTTTATTGGTGGGAGGCCCCCTCTACGAGCAGTACTTC; clone size: .; V gene: TRBV27; J gene: TRBJ2-7; D gene: .
CDR3 protein: CATSRGLNTEAFF; CDR3 DNA: TGTGCCACCAGCAGAGGGCTGAACACTGAAGCTTTCTTT; clone size: .; V gene: TRBV15; J gene: TRBJ1-1; D gene: .
CDR3 protein: CASSSSYSSGNTIYF; CDR3 DNA: TGTGCCAGCAGCTCGTCTTACAGCTCTGGAAACACCATATATTTT; clone size: .; V gene: TRBV5-6; J gene: TRBJ1-3; D gene: .
CDR3 protein: CASSWDRQNHNEQFF; CDR3 DNA: TGTGCCAGCAGTTGGGACAGACAGAACCACAATGAGCAGTTCTTC; clone size: .; V gene: TRBV27; J gene: TRBJ2-1; D gene: TRBD1
CDR3 protein: CASSAQEGLNTEAFF; CDR3 DNA: TGTGCCAGCAGCGCCCAAGAGGGCCTGAACACTGAAGCTTTCTTT; clone size: .; V gene: TRBV7-3; J gene: TRBJ1-1; D gene: .
CDR3 protein: CASIMGGYSRSNQPQHF; CDR3 DNA: TGTGCCAGCATCATGGGGGGTTACAGCAGGAGCAATCAGCCCCAGCATTTT; clone size: .; V gene: TRBV28; J gene: TRBJ1-5; D gene: .
CDR3 protein: CASETSGAPALYNEQFF; CDR3 DNA: TGTGCCAGTGAAACTAGCGGAGCCCCAGCCCTATACAATGAGCAGTTCTTC; clone size: .; V gene: TRBV28; J gene: TRBJ2-1; D gene: TRBD2
CDR3 protein: CASSSTGAAGSYEQYF; CDR3 DNA: TGCGCCAGCAGCTCTACAGGGGCTGCGGGCTCCTACGAGCAGTACTTC; clone size: once; V gene: TRBV5-1; J gene: TRBJ2-7; D gene: TRBD1